These T cell receptor beta chains were read from a single sample in a study of T cells in Graves' hyperthyroidism and ophthalmopathy. TCRdb re-analysed the multiplex PCR reads in MiXCR, keeping a single row per CDR3 protein. The top ten hold 73% of the sample, which has about 400,000 distinct CDR3 sequences, around 25% seen once. The sample taken for sequencing was blood. The receptors derive from a man over 45 with Graves' hyperthyroidism. CDR3s include the opening cysteine and the closing phenylalanine or tryptophan. Fields, in order: J gene, V gene, CDR3 protein.

TRBJ2-1,TRBV28,CASRSGVSEQFF
TRBJ2-1,TRBV28,CASSLSDRGRNEQFF
TRBJ1-1,TRBV24-1,CATSDPLHSTEAFF
TRBJ1-1,TRBV19,CASRQADRGPLEAFF
TRBJ1-1,TRBV6-5,CASSYGRNTEAFF
TRBJ2-5,TRBV20-1,CSAKALAGGQETQYF
TRBJ2-7,TRBV7-2,CASSYNRDYEQYF
TRBJ1-1,TRBV29-1,CSGNRDRGRRNTEAFF
TRBJ1-4,TRBV20-1,CSASHLGEKLFF
TRBJ2-1,TRBV7-2,CASSMGRGHEQFF
TRBJ2-1,TRBV6-5,CASSYSGLAGGEQFF
TRBJ2-5,TRBV11-3,CASSSDSTQRYF
TRBJ1-4,TRBV28,CASSPSGTNEKLFF
TRBJ2-5,TRBV6-1,CASSDRGQVTQYF
TRBJ1-1,TRBV2,CASSEVADTEAFF
TRBJ2-6,TRBV19,CASTTASSAGANVLTF
TRBJ2-4,TRBV7-2,CASSLGTAKNIQYF
TRBJ2-1,TRBV6-1,CASTLGRTLVDEQFF
TRBJ2-7,TRBV7-2,CASSLRTSGRPTYYEQYF
TRBJ2-7,TRBV10-2,CASNRGAEGPEQYF
TRBJ2-1,TRBV24-1,CATSELAGAAYNEQFF
TRBJ1-1,TRBV24-1,CATSDSRQGNTEAFF
TRBJ2-7,TRBV2,CARGGQGAHEQYF
TRBJ2-7,TRBV11-2,CASSLGSVKGEQYF
TRBJ2-3,TRBV12-3/TRBV12-4,CASSLAEGGLAGGTDTQYF
TRBJ2-7,TRBV5-6,CASSLAVTGGKYEQYF
TRBJ2-2,TRBV2,CASSVAAGGTGELFF
TRBJ2-5,TRBV6-5,CASSYVRGAETQYF